This entry lists 31 T cell receptor beta chains sequenced from one sample in a study of blood T cells in healthy people across ages. Primed by a sample-barcoded 5' primer and a J-beta primer mix, a second PCR proceeded for about 6 to 12 cycles. TCRdb used MiXCR to reprocess the 5' RACE reads, holding one entry per CDR3 protein. Among about 720,000 distinct CDR3 sequences listed, 22% were seen once. The material sequenced was blood. The receptor source for this set is a man in his sixties or seventies in good health.

V and J are TRBV25-1 and TRBJ2-3; weak D call: TRBD2 (5 bases). The ends were cut back, 3 bases at V and 2 bases at J, with 12 bases in the middle. CDR1 is MGHDK, CDR2 SYGVNS, per germline. CDR3 length: 15 amino acids. In DNA, the CDR3 is TGTGCCAGCAGTGAGGGCGGAGGATTCACAGATACGCAGTATTTT. Its protein product is CASSEGGGFTDTQYF.

There are a few counts of this clonotype. V gene TRBV6-5 combines with J gene TRBJ2-1; D is possibly TRBD2 (6 bases). The germline V gene has CDR1 MNHEY and CDR2 SVGAGI. V lost 5 bases to trimming and J lost 5 bases, with 13 bases between them. The CDR3 runs 14 residues. In nucleotides, the CDR3 is TGTGCCAGCAGTACCCGGGACTCGAACAATGAGCAGTTCTTC. Its protein product is CASSTRDSNNEQFF.

To note about this clonotype: Compared with germline, one end of the junction differs, possibly owing to a read error. V gene TRBV12-3 or TRBV12-4 combines with J gene TRBJ2-3; D is ambiguous. The CDR3 runs to 15 residues. In DNA, the CDR3 is TGTGCCAGCAGACCCGACCAAAAGAGATTAGATATGCAGTATTTT. The encoded protein is CASRPDQKRLDMQYF.

This clonotype appeared a few times. J is TRBJ2-5 and V is TRBV5-1, with 7 bases that match TRBD1. The CDR3 has 16 residues. The junction had 13 bases not matched to a gene; V was cut back by 4 bases and J by 4 bases. Germline values: CDR1 SGHRS, CDR2 YFSETQ. CDR3 sequence reads: CASSRGDRAATETQYF. CDR3 nucleotides: TGCGCCAGCAGCAGAGGCGACAGGGCTGCTACAGAGACCCAGTACTTC.

The rearrangement links TRBV20-1 to TRBJ1-4; 8 bases map to TRBD1. The V gene's germline CDR1 is DFQATT and CDR2 SNEGSKA (reference sequence). V shed 6 bases and J 4 bases; nucleotides not matched to a gene: 4. The CDR3 has 13 amino acids. The CDR3 nucleotides read TGCAGTGCCCGACAGGGGCGTAATGAAAAACTGTTTTTT. Protein: CSARQGRNEKLFF.

This clonotype was picked up a small number of times. The V call is TRBV7-2, the J call TRBJ2-3, with TRBD2 matching 16 bases. The germline gives CDR1 SGHTA, CDR2 FQGNSA. V lost 5 bases and J lost 5; bases outside the gene matches: 7. The CDR3 has 17 amino acids. Here the CDR3 DNA reads TGTGCCAGCAGCGAGGGACTAGCGGGAGGGCGGGGAGATACGCAGTATTTT. Its protein product is CASSEGLAGGRGDTQYF.

The V and J genes are TRBV5-1 and TRBJ2-2; 7 bases map to TRBD1. V trimming: 3 bases; J trimming: 2 bases; junction bases outside the gene matches: 10. This CDR3 is built from 17 residues. Germline CDR1 and CDR2: SGHRS and YFSETQ. The CDR3 nucleotides are TGCGCCAGCAGCTCGCTAACAGGGGTTAAAAACACCGGGGAGCTGTTTTTT. Residues: CASSSLTGVKNTGELFF.

The V and J genes are TRBV5-5 and TRBJ2-1; the match to TRBD2 covers 8 bases. J gave up 10 bases and V 0 bases, and 12 bases lay outside the gene matches. Germline lookup yields CDR1 SGHKS and CDR2 YYEKEE (reference sequence). This CDR3 is 16 amino acids long. The CDR3 loop is CASSLDGGALAWEQFF. In nucleotides, the CDR3 is TGTGCCAGCAGCTTGGACGGGGGGGCGCTTGCGTGGGAGCAGTTCTTC.

The rearrangement uses TRBV5-1 and TRBJ2-2, with D hard to call. Trimming removed 3 bases at V and 6 bases at J, with 6 bases between. This CDR3 is built from 12 residues. The V gene's germline CDR1 is SGHRS and CDR2 YFSETQ. CDR3 nucleotides: TGCGCCAGCAGCTGGATGGCCGGGGAGCTGTTTTTT. As protein: CASSWMAGELFF. The complete variable domain, with remaining parts taken from reference TRBV5-1 and TRBJ2-2, reads KAGVTQTPRYLIKTRGQQVTLSCSPISGHRSVSWYQQTPGQGLQFLFEYFSETQRNKGNFPGRFSGRQFSNSRSEMNVSTLELGDSALYLCASSWMAGELFFGEGSRLTVL.

This clonotype was recorded a few times. This chain links TRBV4-3 with TRBJ2-3, with TRBD2 as a possible D gene (5 bases). This CDR3 region has 15 residues. The V end lost 4 bases, the J end lost 1 base, and 12 bases lay between the germline ends. Germline V CDR1 and CDR2: LGHNA, YSLEER. The CDR3 DNA follows: TGCGCCAGCAGCCTCGACAAGGGAGGCACAGATACGCAGTATTTT. This gives the protein CASSLDKGGTDTQYF.

The chain uses TRBV12-3 or TRBV12-4 and TRBJ1-5; unclear D gene. The CDR3 covers 15 residues. V lost 6 bases to trimming and J lost 4 bases, with 16 bases between them. CDR3 region: CASRPQTNSNQPQHF. The CDR3 DNA follows: TGTGCCAGCAGGCCTCAGACAAACTCTAATCAGCCCCAGCATTTT.

As for this clonotype: The junction departs from the called germline gene at one end, perhaps through a read error. The chain is built from TRBV12-3 or TRBV12-4 and TRBJ2-3; 12 nucleotides match TRBD2. The CDR3 is 16 amino acids. The CDR3 reads CASSAGLAGSTDAQYF. CDR3 DNA: TGTGCCAGCAGTGCCGGACTAGCGGGGAGCACAGATGCGCAGTATTTT.

About this clonotype: A junction end diverges from the germline sequence, so it may reflect a read error. In DNA form, the CDR3 reads TGTGCCAACAGCCGGGACAGAAACACAGATACGCAGTATTTT. Residues: CANSRDRNTDTQYF. The chain joins TRBV7-2 to TRBJ2-3; 7 nucleotides agree with TRBD1. The CDR3 is 14 residues long. Germline V gene sequence: CDR1 SGHTA, CDR2 FQGNSA.

The genes are TRBV14 and TRBJ1-2; D remains unclear. Germline values: CDR1 SGHDN, CDR2 FVKESK. CDR3 length: 15 amino acids. V dropped 1 base and J dropped 0 bases, with 9 bases sitting between them. CDR3: CASSQVKLSNYGYTF. The CDR3, as DNA: TGTGCCAGCAGCCAAGTAAAGCTCTCTAACTATGGCTACACCTTC.

The chain employs TRBV29-1 and TRBJ2-1, with a possible D match to TRBD2 (7 bases). Germline CDR1 is SQVTM and CDR2 is ANQGSEA. Trimming pared 8 bases from V and 4 bases from J, leaving 18 bases between. The CDR3 is 14 amino acids. CDR3 nucleotides: TGCAGCTGGGAGGGGGGTCGTAATTACAATGAGCAGTTCTTC. Amino acids: CSWEGGRNYNEQFF.

This sequence joins TRBV29-1 and TRBJ1-5, with 7 bases identical to TRBD1. After removal of 5 bases from V and 2 bases from J, the junction contained 9 bases not matched to a gene. The CDR3 loop spans 15 amino acids. Per the germline V gene, CDR1 is SQVTM and CDR2 is ANQGSEA. The CDR3 region has the DNA TGCAGCGTTTTGACAGGGACGCCGGGCAATCAGCCCCAGCATTTT. Its translation is CSVLTGTPGNQPQHF.

On this clonotype itself: Since no conserved phenylalanine or tryptophan closes the CDR3, a read error is the likely cause. The gene calls are TRBV5-1 and TRBJ1-1, with TRBD1 as a possible D gene (6 bases). Per germline, CDR1 SGHRS and CDR2 YFSETQ. Trimming took off 4 bases at V and 4 bases at J, with 26 bases between the two ends. The CDR3 loop spans 18 amino acids. The CDR3 loop reads CASSGGGRGFLEGTEAFL. Written as DNA, the CDR3 is TGCGCCAGCAGCGGGGGAGGCAGGGGTTTCTTGGAAGGCACTGAAGCTTTCCTT.

V is TRBV7-2 and J is TRBJ1-4; D is perhaps TRBD1 (6 bases). Trimming removed 1 base from V and 4 bases from J, with 10 bases in between. The CDR3 contains 15 residues. CDR1 SGHTA and CDR2 FQGNSA come from the germline V gene. CDR3 amino acids: CASSLGTALNEKLFF. CDR3 coding DNA: TGTGCCAGCAGCTTAGGGACAGCACTTAATGAAAAACTGTTTTTT.

A note on this clonotype: A much larger clone differs by one base, so this may be a read error. CDR3 sequence (DNA): TGTGCCAGCACCGGTAACAGCGACAAGCAGTACTTC. Its protein product is CASTGNSDKQYF. The V and J genes are TRBV14 and TRBJ2-7; D remains ambiguous. V lost 7 bases, J lost 8 bases, and 15 bases lay in between. CDR3 length equals 12 residues. CDR1 SGHDN and CDR2 FVKESK come from the germline V gene.

In this sample, this clonotype turned up a few times. V gene TRBV7-2 combines with J gene TRBJ2-3, with 11 bases lining up with TRBD2. This CDR3 contains 16 residues. The V and J ends lost 5 bases and 0 bases, in that order; junction bases with no gene match: 4. CDR1 SGHTA and CDR2 FQGNSA come from the germline V gene. CDR3: CASSNRLAGSTDTQYF. Here the CDR3 DNA reads TGTGCCAGCAGCAACCGACTAGCGGGAAGCACAGATACGCAGTATTTT.

This clonotype was seen once. This sequence joins TRBV7-8 and TRBJ2-1, with D uncertain. Trimming left V 5 bases short and J 7 bases short, with 15 bases between. The V gene's germline CDR1 is SGHVS and CDR2 FQNEAQ. The CDR3 extends over 14 amino acids. The CDR3 reads CASSHLRGRNEQFF. In nucleotides, the CDR3 is TGTGCCAGCAGCCATCTACGTGGGCGGAATGAGCAGTTCTTC.

The CDR3 reads CASSSKPRGTEAFF. The CDR3, as DNA: TGTGCCAGCAGCTCCAAACCCAGGGGAACTGAAGCTTTCTTT. The chain joins TRBV3-1 to TRBJ1-1; a weak D match, TRBD1 (6 bases). The V and J ends lost 5 bases and 5 bases respectively, with 15 bases between them. Germline loops: CDR1 LGHDT, CDR2 YNNKEL (reference sequence). The CDR3 runs 14 residues.

This clonotype was recorded a few times. The chain couples TRBV7-8 to TRBJ2-7; possible D gene TRBD1, 6 bases. V lost 0 bases to trimming and J lost 3 bases, with 15 bases between them. The CDR3 is made up of 16 amino acids. Germline assignment: CDR1 SGHVS and CDR2 FQNEAQ. DNA of the CDR3: TGTGCCAGCAGCTTAGCCACAGGGTTTGGGGACTACGAGCAGTACTTC. It translates to CASSLATGFGDYEQYF.

This clonotype was counted ten times or more. The chain couples TRBV15 to TRBJ2-4, with D maybe TRBD2 (6 bases). The V gene lost 8 bases and the J gene lost 1 base, with 6 bases spanning the gap. CDR1 and CDR2 from the germline V gene are LNHNV and YYDKDF (reference sequence). CDR3 length: 12 residues. In nucleotides, the CDR3 is TGTGCCACCGGGAGGGCCAAAAACATTCAGTACTTC. Its protein product is CATGRAKNIQYF. Full variable domain (remainder filled in from reference TRBV15 and TRBJ2-4): DAMVIQNPRYQVTQFGKPVTLSCSQTLNHNVMYWYQQKSSQAPKLLFHYYDKDFNNEADTPDNFQSRRPNTSFCFLDIRSPGLGDTAMYLCATGRAKNIQYFGAGTRLSVL.

This chain joins TRBV12-3 or TRBV12-4 and TRBJ1-1; D may be TRBD1 (5 bases). V lost 7 bases to trimming and J lost 0 bases, with 12 bases between them. CDR3 size: 14 residues. CDR3 sequence: CASNPGLMNTEAFF. CDR3 nucleotide sequence: TGTGCCAGCAACCCAGGGCTTATGAACACTGAAGCTTTCTTT.

The chain uses TRBV14 and TRBJ2-1, with no clear D. The CDR3 has 17 amino acids. V was trimmed by 0 bases and J by 0 bases, leaving 12 bases between them. Germline V gene lookup returns CDR1 SGHDN and CDR2 FVKESK. The CDR3 here is CASSQETGGSSYNEQFF. The DNA of the CDR3 is TGTGCCAGCAGCCAAGAAACTGGCGGCAGCTCCTACAATGAGCAGTTCTTC.

This clonotype was observed a single time. This chain joins TRBV12-3 or TRBV12-4 and TRBJ1-1, with D uncertain. The CDR3 contains 15 residues. The V and J ends lost 2 bases and 3 bases respectively, with 13 bases between them. The CDR3 protein is CASSLRRQTYTEAFF. The CDR3 nucleotides are TGTGCCAGCAGTTTAAGGAGGCAGACCTACACTGAAGCTTTCTTT.

This clonotype was seen more than once but under ten times. The CDR3 DNA follows: TGTGCCAGCAGCTTAGGAACCGGGACAGGGGGCACAGAGACCCAGTACTTC. This codes for CASSLGTGTGGTETQYF. The chain has TRBV7-9 and TRBJ2-5, with TRBD1 matching over 12 bases. With 1 base clipped from V and 4 bases from J, the junction kept 7 bases outside the gene matches. Germline CDR1 SEHNR, CDR2 FQNEAQ (reference sequence). The CDR3 consists of 17 residues.

V is TRBV5-1 and J is TRBJ2-7; 9 bases line up with TRBD2. Germline-derived CDR1 and CDR2 are SGHRS and YFSETQ. Trimming took 7 bases from V and 3 from J; bases not matched to a gene: 5. The length of the CDR3 is 13 residues. Written as DNA, the CDR3 is TGCGCCAGCCGAGGGACTAGCTTCTACGAGCAGTACTTC. Encoded protein: CASRGTSFYEQYF.

CDR3 bases: TGTGCCTGGAGTGTACGGTTATCCTACGAGCAGTACGTC. It encodes CAWSVRLSYEQYV. The chain is built from TRBV30 and TRBJ2-1; D is ambiguous. The last part of the DNA fits TRBJ2-7 better; the J call may be wrong. Germline lookup yields CDR1 GTSNPN and CDR2 SVGIG (reference sequence). The CDR3 is made up of 13 amino acids.

The chain combines TRBV6-5 with TRBJ2-5, with D possibly TRBD1 on 5 matching bases. CDR3 length: 14 residues. V lost 4 bases and J lost 2, with 11 bases in between. The germline V gene has CDR1 MNHEY and CDR2 SVGAGI. The DNA of the CDR3 is TGTGCCAGCAGTTTCGCAGGGCTTCAAGAGACCCAGTACTTC. The encoded protein is CASSFAGLQETQYF.